Presented here are 22 T cell receptor beta chains from one specimen sequenced in a study of control samples from healthy donors and cancer patients. The protocol was immunoSEQ multiplex PCR, while the TCRdb copy is restricted to in-frame clones and leaves out a portion. The table has under 150,000 clones, approximately 94% seen once. What was sequenced was PBMCs. The receptors were sampled from a man aged 45 to 65 with head and neck cancer.

The chain employs TRBV6-5 and TRBJ1-2; the match to TRBD1 covers 8 bases. This CDR3 is 15 amino acids long. From germline, CDR1 is MNHEY and CDR2 SVGAGI. After removal of 4 bases from V and 0 bases from J, the junction contained 4 bases not matched to a gene. CDR3 sequence (DNA): TGTGCCAGCAGTTCCGCGGACAGGGCTAACTATGGCTACACCTTC. Residues: CASSSADRANYGYTF.

This clone appeared once. The chain recombines TRBV7-7 with TRBJ2-3; 7 nucleotides match TRBD1. CDR1 is SSHAT, CDR2 FNYEAQ, per germline (reference sequence). The junction had 8 bases not matched to a gene; V was cut back by 5 bases and J by 0 bases. CDR3 length: 16 residues. CDR3 DNA sequence: TGTGCCAGCAGCCGTCGGACAGGACCTAGCACAGATACGCAGTATTTT. It codes for CASSRRTGPSTDTQYF.

The chain has TRBV5-1 and TRBJ2-3; D is tentatively TRBD1 or TRBD2 (5 bases each). The CDR3 covers 15 residues. Trimming stripped 2 bases from V and 4 bases from J, with 14 bases between. CDR1 and CDR2 (germline): SGHRS, YFSETQ. CDR3 coding DNA: TGCGCCAGCAGCTTTCAGGGACGGGCACCAGATACGCAGTATTTT. This gives the protein CASSFQGRAPDTQYF.

The sample holds one count of this clone. The V and J genes are TRBV18 and TRBJ2-1, with a possible D match to TRBD2 (5 bases). The V gene's germline CDR1 is KGHSH and CDR2 LQKENI. The CDR3 extends over 16 amino acids. Deletions cut 4 bases from V and 0 bases from J, with 13 bases between. The CDR3 here is CASSLPDLSSYNEQFF. Here the CDR3 DNA reads TGTGCCAGCTCACTCCCGGACTTGAGCTCCTACAATGAGCAGTTCTTC.

CDR3: CASSLPLLGGRTGELFF. CDR3 sequence (DNA): TGCGCCAGCAGCTTGCCCCTTCTGGGGGGCCGCACCGGGGAGCTGTTTTTT. The rearrangement uses TRBV5-1 and TRBJ2-2; D may be TRBD1 or TRBD2 (6 bases each). CDR1 and CDR2 (germline): SGHRS, YFSETQ. V was clipped by 1 base and J by 4 bases, with 17 bases between them. The CDR3 is 17 residues long.

This clone has a single count. The chain is built from TRBV6-6 and TRBJ1-2; no clear D gene. V was trimmed by 7 bases and J by 8 bases, leaving 14 bases between them. The CDR3 covers 12 residues. The germline V gene encodes CDR1 MNHNY and CDR2 SVGAGI (reference sequence). Here the CDR3 reads CASKAASKGYTF. The DNA for the CDR3 is TGTGCCAGCAAGGCGGCCTCCAAAGGCTACACCTTC.

The chain links TRBV24-1 to TRBJ2-1; D remains ambiguous. V shed 5 bases and J shed 0 bases, with 10 bases lying between them. CDR1 is KGHDR, CDR2 SFDVKD, per germline. This CDR3 comprises 15 residues. CDR3 bases: TGTGCCACCAGTGCTGGCCCGATCTCCTACAATGAGCAGTTCTTC. Its translation: CATSAGPISYNEQFF.

V gene TRBV3-1 (or the pseudogene TRBV3-2) combines with J gene TRBJ1-3; TRBD1 aligns across 10 bases. The CDR3 is made up of 19 amino acids. V shed 0 bases and J 4 bases; nucleotides not matched to a gene: 12. Germline CDR1 and CDR2: LGHDT and YNNKEL (reference sequence). DNA of the CDR3: TGTGCCAGCAGCCAAGATAAGGCCAGACAGGGGGCTGCCGGAAACACCATATATTTT. Residues: CASSQDKARQGAAGNTIYF.

The J gene is TRBJ1-1, the V gene TRBV11-3; TRBD1 agrees at 9 bases. CDR1 is SGHNT and CDR2 is YENEEA in the germline V gene. The CDR3 consists of 14 residues. V lost 3 bases to trimming and J lost 4 bases; unmatched junction nucleotides: 3. This chain's CDR3 is CASSLTGGSTEAFF. DNA of the CDR3: TGTGCCAGCAGCTTGACAGGGGGTAGCACTGAAGCTTTCTTT.

In DNA form, the CDR3 reads TGTGCCAGCTCACCACCGGAAAACCCCAATACCGGGGAGCTGTTTTTT. Translation: CASSPPENPNTGELFF. The chain links TRBV18 to TRBJ2-2; D gene ambiguous. This CDR3 has 16 residues. V gave up 0 bases and J gave up 5 bases, with 13 bases separating them. Looked up from germline, CDR1 is KGHSH and CDR2 is LQKENI.

This clone was picked up one time. The CDR3 DNA reads TGTGCCAGCAGTAGGGGACAGGGTTACTCTGGGGCCAACGTCCTGACTTTC. Translated, it gives CASSRGQGYSGANVLTF. The chain is built from TRBV6-2 or TRBV6-3 and TRBJ2-6; 9 nucleotides agree with TRBD1. Germline trimming cut 5 bases from V and 0 bases from J; bases unmatched to any gene: 5. In germline, CDR1 is MNHEY, CDR2 SVGEGT. This CDR3 spans 17 amino acids.

The V and J genes are TRBV27 and TRBJ1-5; no clear D gene. CDR1 and CDR2 from the germline V gene are MNHEY and SMNVEV (reference sequence). Trimming left V 8 bases short and J 2 bases short, with 7 bases between. The CDR3 runs to 12 residues. CDR3 sequence: CASRWGNQPQHF. The CDR3 DNA follows: TGTGCCAGCCGGTGGGGCAATCAGCCCCAGCATTTT.

This rearrangement joins TRBV5-5 to TRBJ2-4, with a possible D match to TRBD2 (6 bases). With 0 bases removed from V and 0 bases from J, the gap between germline ends came to 13 bases. Germline CDR1 SGHKS, CDR2 YYEKEE (reference sequence). The CDR3 consists of 17 residues. The chain's CDR3 is CASSLAERDLAKNIQYF. CDR3 DNA sequence: TGTGCCAGCAGCTTGGCCGAAAGGGACTTAGCCAAAAACATTCAGTACTTC.

This chain joins TRBV5-5 and TRBJ2-2; 11 positions agree with TRBD2. The CDR3 sequence is 16 residues long. Germline CDR1 and CDR2: SGHKS and YYEKEE (reference sequence). The V segment lost 5 bases and the J segment 5 bases; nucleotides outside the gene matches: 8. This CDR3 reads CASRPRLAGKTGELFF. The CDR3 DNA sequence: TGTGCCAGCAGACCGAGACTAGCGGGGAAGACCGGGGAGCTGTTTTTT. Full variable domain (remainder filled in from reference TRBV5-5 and TRBJ2-2): DAGVTQSPTHLIKTRGQQVTLRCSPISGHKSVSWYQQVLGQGPQFIFQYYEKEERGRGNFPDRFSARQFPNYSSELNVNALLLGDSALYLCASRPRLAGKTGELFFGEGSRLTVL.

The J gene is TRBJ2-3, the V gene TRBV2, with TRBD1 matching over 9 bases. The junction had 7 bases not matched to a gene; V was cut back by 5 bases and J by 7 bases. CDR3 size: 14 residues. The germline V gene encodes CDR1 SNHLY and CDR2 FYNNEI. The CDR3 loop reads CASSPGTGMNTQYF. CDR3 in DNA: TGTGCCAGCAGTCCTGGGACAGGGATGAATACGCAGTATTTT.

The chain joins TRBV6-5 to TRBJ1-1; no clear D. Trimming cost V 7 bases and J 5 bases, with 17 bases left between them. This CDR3 spans 14 amino acids. CDR1 MNHEY and CDR2 SVGAGI come from the germline V gene. In nucleotides, the CDR3 is TGTGCCAGCATGCGTGCACAGAGTTGGACTGAAGCTTTCTTT. Amino acid sequence: CASMRAQSWTEAFF.

The chain employs TRBV7-2 and TRBJ2-7; TRBD2 aligns across 8 bases. The CDR3 length is 15 residues. After removal of 2 bases from V and 3 bases from J, the junction contained 6 bases not matched to a gene. Germline V gene lookup returns CDR1 SGHTA and CDR2 FQGNSA. This chain's CDR3 is CASSLTSGLNYEQYF. As DNA, the CDR3 is TGTGCCAGCAGCTTAACTAGCGGACTTAACTACGAGCAGTACTTC.

The rearrangement joins TRBV2 to TRBJ2-1; tentatively, D is TRBD2 (5 bases). The CDR3 contains 15 residues. The V gene lost 2 bases and the J gene lost 15 bases, with 23 bases spanning the gap. CDR1 and CDR2 (germline): SNHLY, FYNNEI. The CDR3: CASSERLAVLDLGFF. The CDR3, as DNA: TGTGCCAGCAGTGAACGCCTAGCCGTCTTGGATTTGGGGTTCTTC.

This clone was seen just once. The chain uses TRBV18 and TRBJ1-1, with D possibly being TRBD1 (6 bases). The germline gives CDR1 KGHSH, CDR2 LQKENI. This CDR3 has 14 amino acids. Deletions cut 6 bases from V and 0 bases from J, with 11 bases between. For the CDR3, the DNA is TGTGCCAGCTCCCTTGGACAGCTGAACACTGAAGCTTTCTTT. It is translated as CASSLGQLNTEAFF.

The V and J genes are TRBV28 and TRBJ2-7, with D perhaps matching TRBD1 or TRBD2 (6 bases each). CDR3 length: 14 residues. Germline V gene lookup returns CDR1 MDHEN and CDR2 SYDVKM. V lost 6 bases, J lost 8 bases, and 20 bases lay in between. The CDR3 reads CASRLGGPWGKQYF. DNA of the CDR3: TGTGCCAGCAGATTGGGGGGCCCATGGGGCAAGCAGTACTTC.

The chain recombines TRBV30 with TRBJ1-2; weak D call: TRBD1 (5 bases). The V and J ends lost 7 bases and 5 bases respectively, with 20 bases between them. Looked up from germline, CDR1 is GTSNPN and CDR2 is SVGIG (reference sequence). The CDR3 is 14 residues long. The CDR3: CAYDKTAKLYGYTF. CDR3 nucleotides: TGTGCCTACGATAAGACAGCTAAACTTTATGGCTACACCTTC.

The J gene is TRBJ2-1, the V gene TRBV7-9; D possibly corresponds to TRBD1 (5 bases). Germline assignment: CDR1 SEHNR and CDR2 FQNEAQ (reference sequence). The CDR3 is made up of 14 amino acids. Deletions cut 5 bases from V and 2 bases from J, with 10 bases between. CDR3 loop: CASSQGTPYNEQFF. CDR3 in DNA: TGTGCCAGCAGCCAGGGAACTCCCTACAATGAGCAGTTCTTC.